This T cell receptor beta chain was observed in a study of shared clonotypes between healthy human individuals. V shed 1 base, J shed 12 bases, and the junction held 15 bases outside the gene matches. CDR1 and CDR2 (germline): SGHTA, FQGNSA. The CDR3 spans 17 residues. Sequencing was at deep level. Every subset's genomic DNA went evenly onto several immunoSEQ plates. TCRdb keeps only in-frame clones here, not all; method: immunoSEQ multiplex PCR. The sample includes about 2.4 million clones, roughly 93% of them seen just once. Concerning this clone itself: Antigen specificity is unknown.

Overall study findings and caveats: Some clonotypes were shared by all four sorted-subset donors, while others were not shared. The non-shared ones had lower generation probabilities than the shared ones.

The TCR comes from a man between 18 and 35 years old in good health. Some clones in this sample may be carry-over from other donors' samples. This chain connects TRBV7-2 to TRBJ2-1, with 10 bases identical to TRBD2. Sequencing used naive CD4+ T cells from PBMCs. Subset indicated: CD45RA+ positively selected. This CDR3 reads CASSLGLRTSGQSVQFF. The CDR3 region has the DNA TGTGCCAGCAGCTTAGGCCTCAGGACTAGCGGCCAGAGCGTGCAGTTCTTC.